These 24 T cell receptor beta chains were sequenced from one sample in a study of cytomegalovirus exposure and HLA in healthy donors. PCR was performed using 60 Vbeta and 13 Jbeta primers. The repertoire was sequenced with immunoSEQ multiplex PCR; TCRdb's copy has only in-frame clones and lacks some. The table has 90,000 to 100,000 clones, around 70% seen once. The material sequenced was PBMCs. All receptors derive from a man aged 45-65 years in good health and CMV-seronegative.

In nucleotides, the CDR3 is TGTGCCAGCAGCTCTTTCGTCGTGAAGGGGCTCTGGTATGGCTACACCTTC. Its translation is CASSSFVVKGLWYGYTF. The V gene is TRBV11-3, the J gene TRBJ1-2, with a weak D call TRBD1 (5 bases). V was pared by 4 bases and J by 5 bases, with 23 bases between. The CDR3 spans 17 residues. Germline CDR1 is SGHNT and CDR2 is YENEEA. Combining the CDR3 with reference TRBV11-3 and TRBJ1-2 gives the whole variable domain EAGVVQSPRYKIIEKKQPVAFWCNPISGHNTLYWYLQNLGQGPELLIRYENEEAVDDSQLPKDRFSAERLKGVDSTLKIQPAELGDSAVYLCASSSFVVKGLWYGYTFGSGTRLTVV.

The chain carries TRBV7-9 and TRBJ2-3; 8 positions match TRBD2. CDR1 and CDR2 (germline): SEHNR, FQNEAQ (reference sequence). The CDR3 runs 17 residues. Trimming at V came to 5 bases and at J to 0 bases, leaving 10 bases not matched to a gene. The DNA for the CDR3 is TGTGCCAGCAGCCAAACTAGCGGAGGAGGGAGCACAGATACGCAGTATTTT. Translating it yields CASSQTSGGGSTDTQYF. The variable domain in full, completed from reference TRBV7-9 and TRBJ2-3, reads DTGVSQNPRHKITKRGQNVTFRCDPISEHNRLYWYRQTLGQGPEFLTYFQNEAQLEKSRLLSDRFSAERPKGSFSTLEIQRTEQGDSAMYLCASSQTSGGGSTDTQYFGPGTRLTVL.

The chain combines TRBV5-6 with TRBJ2-2; 9 nucleotides agree with TRBD1. The length of the CDR3 is 17 residues. The germline gives CDR1 SGHDT, CDR2 YYEEEE. V was clipped by 2 bases and J by 7 bases; unmatched bases: 12. This chain's CDR3 is CASSLSLGQGSYGELFF. In nucleotides, the CDR3 is TGTGCCAGCAGCTTATCCCTGGGACAGGGTTCTTACGGGGAGCTGTTTTTT.

The chain is built from TRBV4-2 and TRBJ1-3, with D hard to call. The CDR3 sequence is 16 residues long. Trimming pared 0 bases from V and 3 bases from J, leaving 12 bases between. Germline lookup yields CDR1 LGHNA and CDR2 YNFKEQ. The CDR3 nucleotides read TGTGCCAGCAGCCAAGATTGGGCCGTAGGTGGAAACACCATATATTTT. This codes for CASSQDWAVGGNTIYF.

This clone was observed a handful of times. The chain uses TRBV28 and TRBJ1-5; D call uncertain. The germline V and J ends were trimmed by 8 bases and 0 bases, with 8 bases remaining between them. The CDR3 is made up of 13 amino acids. The germline CDR1 and CDR2 sequences are MDHEN and SYDVKM. In nucleotides, the CDR3 is TGTGCCAGCCAACAGCATAGCAATCAGCCCCAGCATTTT. Translated, it gives CASQQHSNQPQHF. The full variable domain, rest sourced from reference TRBV28 and TRBJ1-5, is DVKVTQSSRYLVKRTGEKVFLECVQDMDHENMFWYRQDPGLGLRLIYFSYDVKMKEKGDIPEGYSVSREKKERFSLILESASTNQTSMYLCASQQHSNQPQHFGDGTRLSIL.

This clone was seen more than once but under ten times. The chain recombines TRBV5-1 with TRBJ2-3; 11 nucleotides line up with TRBD2. The V and J ends lost 0 bases and 9 bases, in that order; junction bases with no gene match: 6. CDR3 length: 15 residues. CDR1 and CDR2 (germline): SGHRS, YFSETQ. The CDR3 loop reads CASSLELAGVGTQYF. CDR3 DNA: TGCGCCAGCAGCTTGGAACTAGCGGGGGTAGGAACGCAGTATTTT.

This chain links TRBV2 with TRBJ1-6; D is undetermined. CDR3 size: 15 residues. Germline-derived CDR1 and CDR2 are SNHLY and FYNNEI. Trimming removed 6 bases at V and 10 bases at J, with 19 bases between. The CDR3 nucleotides are TGTGCCAGCAGCGCAGCGGACGGCCGCGTGTCACCCCTCCACTTT. Translated, it gives CASSAADGRVSPLHF.

J is TRBJ2-3 and V is TRBV6-1; 9 nucleotides agree with TRBD2. In germline, CDR1 is MNHNS, CDR2 SASEGT. CDR3 length equals 16 residues. V trimming: 2 bases; J trimming: 3 bases; junction bases outside the gene matches: 6. The CDR3 reads CASSELAGGGTDTQYF. The CDR3 DNA reads as TGTGCCAGCAGTGAATTGGCGGGGGGGGGTACAGATACGCAGTATTTT.

The rearrangement joins TRBV28 to TRBJ1-2; unclear D gene. From germline, CDR1 is MDHEN and CDR2 SYDVKM. The CDR3 runs 11 residues. Trimming left V 5 bases short and J 4 bases short, with 5 bases between. The CDR3 is CASSPSYGYTF. In DNA form, the CDR3 reads TGTGCCAGCAGTCCCAGCTATGGCTACACCTTC.

A few counts support this clone. The CDR3 DNA reads as TGTGCCAGCAGGTCCGGGACAGGGCACCAAGAGACCCAGTACTTC. Protein sequence: CASRSGTGHQETQYF. This chain links TRBV6-5 with TRBJ2-5; 9 nucleotides align to TRBD1. The germline V gene encodes CDR1 MNHEY and CDR2 SVGAGI. The ends lost 6 bases at V and 0 bases at J; junction bases unmatched: 5. CDR3 length: 15 amino acids.

The chain employs TRBV10-2 and TRBJ2-1; TRBD2 matches at 11 bases. The germline V gene has CDR1 WSHSY and CDR2 SAAADI. This CDR3 has 15 residues. The trim removed 4 bases at V and 4 bases at J, leaving 3 bases unmatched. CDR3 sequence: CASSVVAGGYNEQFF. The DNA for the CDR3 is TGCGCCAGCAGTGTTGTAGCGGGAGGGTACAATGAGCAGTTCTTC.

This clone was observed a few times. This sequence joins TRBV5-1 and TRBJ1-1; D is unclear. CDR1 and CDR2 (germline): SGHRS, YFSETQ. The CDR3 has 13 residues. Deletions cut 1 base from V and 3 bases from J, with 7 bases between. CDR3 DNA sequence: TGCGCCAGCAGCTTGATCCTTGACACTGAAGCTTTCTTT. Translating gives CASSLILDTEAFF.

The chain uses TRBV27 and TRBJ1-6; the match to TRBD1 covers 12 bases. The CDR3 spans 15 residues. The trim removed 4 bases at V and 7 bases at J, leaving 2 bases unmatched. CDR1 is MNHEY, CDR2 SMNVEV, per germline (reference sequence). The CDR3 region has the DNA TGTGCCAGCAGTTGGGACAGGGGGCCAAATTCACCCCTCCACTTT. It specifies CASSWDRGPNSPLHF.

A few counts support this clone. The V call is TRBV6-5, the J call TRBJ2-7, with TRBD2 identical over 10 bases. V was pared by 5 bases and J by 4 bases, with 2 bases of the junction left unmatched. CDR3 length equals 13 residues. CDR1 MNHEY and CDR2 SVGAGI come from the germline V gene. The CDR3 DNA reads TGTGCCAGCAGTCGGACTAGCGGATACGAGCAGTACTTC. This codes for CASSRTSGYEQYF.

In this sample, this clone turned up a few times. The rearrangement joins TRBV7-9 to TRBJ2-7, with 13 positions matching TRBD2. Germline V gene lookup returns CDR1 SEHNR and CDR2 FQNEAQ (reference sequence). The CDR3 loop spans 18 amino acids. Trimming at V came to 1 base and at J to 1 base, leaving 7 bases not matched to a gene. CDR3 coding DNA: TGTGCCAGCAGCTTAGGAAGGGGACTAGCGGGAAGATCCTACGAGCAGTACTTC. This translates into CASSLGRGLAGRSYEQYF.

This chain uses TRBV6-5 with TRBJ1-2, with D unresolved. In germline, CDR1 is MNHEY, CDR2 SVGAGI. The CDR3 is made up of 15 amino acids. Trimming left V 7 bases short and J 2 bases short, with 17 bases between. CDR3 in amino acids: CASKPTWNRNYGYTF. DNA for the CDR3: TGTGCCAGCAAACCGACTTGGAACCGGAACTATGGCTACACCTTC.

This clone was detected a few times. The V and J genes are TRBV27 and TRBJ1-6; D may be TRBD1 (6 bases). V lost 0 bases and J 1 base, leaving 13 bases between the germline ends. The CDR3 extends over 18 amino acids. Germline assignment: CDR1 MNHEY and CDR2 SMNVEV (reference sequence). The CDR3 DNA reads TGTGCCAGCAGTTTATCGGGGGGGGGCACGTCCTATAATTCACCCCTCCACTTT. This codes for CASSLSGGGTSYNSPLHF.

The rearrangement uses TRBV4-2 and TRBJ2-1, with 15 bases matching TRBD2. Germline V lookup: CDR1 LGHNA, CDR2 YNFKEQ. The CDR3 is 19 residues long. With V trimmed by 1 base and J by 5 bases, 9 bases remained unmatched. The CDR3 DNA reads TGTGCCAGCAGCCAAGGACGGACTAGCGGGGGGGCTATGGACAATGAGCAGTTCTTC. It is translated as CASSQGRTSGGAMDNEQFF.

The genes are TRBV19 and TRBJ1-2; the D is unclear. V was clipped by 5 bases and J by 3 bases, with 13 bases between them. Germline V lookup: CDR1 LNHDA, CDR2 SQIVND (reference sequence). CDR3 size: 14 residues. The CDR3 spells CASSLRSEDYGYTF. The CDR3 nucleotides are TGTGCCAGTAGTCTCCGATCAGAGGACTATGGCTACACCTTC.

The chain combines TRBV28 with TRBJ1-1; a possible D gene is TRBD1 (5 bases). Germline assignment: CDR1 MDHEN and CDR2 SYDVKM. This CDR3 contains 13 residues. The V end lost 6 bases, the J end lost 6 bases, and 14 bases lay between the germline ends. The CDR3 sequence is CASSPFRASEAFF. The CDR3 region has the DNA TGTGCCAGCAGCCCTTTCAGGGCCTCTGAAGCTTTCTTT.

The rearrangement links TRBV7-9 to TRBJ2-3, with 15 nucleotides matching TRBD2. Germline CDR1 reads SEHNR; CDR2 reads FQNEAQ (reference sequence). The CDR3 has 18 amino acids. The J segment lost 2 bases and the V segment lost 6 bases, leaving 9 bases of the junction unmatched. The CDR3 DNA reads TGTGCCAGCAGAGGGGGACTAGCGGGGGGCCAACTCACAGATACGCAGTATTTT. The encoded protein is CASRGGLAGGQLTDTQYF.

The chain is built from TRBV7-2 and TRBJ2-5; 8 nucleotides align to TRBD2. V shed 5 bases and J 2 bases; nucleotides not matched to a gene: 4. CDR1 is SGHTA, CDR2 FQGNSA, per germline. The CDR3 consists of 14 residues. The chain's CDR3 is CASSRERGQETQYF. The CDR3 nucleotides read TGTGCCAGCAGCAGAGAGCGGGGGCAAGAGACCCAGTACTTC.

The genes are TRBV20-1 and TRBJ2-2; D unclear. The CDR3 covers 11 residues. V was trimmed by 3 bases and J by 7 bases, leaving 6 bases between them. The germline V gene encodes CDR1 DFQATT and CDR2 SNEGSKA (reference sequence). CDR3 nucleotides: TGCAGTGCTAGTTATCTCGGGGAGCTGTTTTTT. This sequence encodes CSASYLGELFF.

The rearrangement uses TRBV5-4 and TRBJ2-3, with 7 positions matching TRBD1. Germline CDR1 SGHNT, CDR2 YYREEE (reference sequence). The CDR3 has 15 residues. Germline trimming cut 2 bases from V and 1 base from J; bases unmatched to any gene: 4. This CDR3 is CASSLGGVGTDTQYF. In DNA, the CDR3 is TGTGCCAGCAGCTTAGGGGGCGTCGGCACAGATACGCAGTATTTT.